The source of this T cell receptor beta chain is a study of control samples from healthy donors and cancer patients. CDR3 length: 16 amino acids. In germline, CDR1 is LGHDT, CDR2 YNNKEL (reference sequence). Trimming took 6 bases from V and 3 from J; bases not matched to a gene: 10. Sequencing was performed with immunoSEQ multiplex PCR; in TCRdb, only in-frame clones are kept and a portion is missing. The data hold 90,000 or so clones, with less than 90% observed a single time. The genes are TRBV3-1 (or the pseudogene TRBV3-2) and TRBJ2-1; 8 nucleotides line up with TRBD1. This receptor was obtained from a woman in her sixties in good health. Sequencing input: blood. The CDR3, as DNA: TGTGCCAGCAGTCCTCCAATTGGGACAGGCTACAATGAGCAGTTCTTC. Protein: CASSPPIGTGYNEQFF.